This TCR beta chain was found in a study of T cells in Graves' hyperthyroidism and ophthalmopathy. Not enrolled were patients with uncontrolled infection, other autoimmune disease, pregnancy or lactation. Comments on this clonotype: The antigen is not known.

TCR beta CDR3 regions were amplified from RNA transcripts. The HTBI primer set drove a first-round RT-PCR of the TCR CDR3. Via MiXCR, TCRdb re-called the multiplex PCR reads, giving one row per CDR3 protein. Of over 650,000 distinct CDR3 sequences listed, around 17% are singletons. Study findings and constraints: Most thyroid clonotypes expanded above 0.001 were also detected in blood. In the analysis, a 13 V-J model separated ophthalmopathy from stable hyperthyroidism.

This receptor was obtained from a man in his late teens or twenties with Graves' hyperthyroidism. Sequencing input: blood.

The CDR3 bases are TGTGCCACCAGCAGAGCCCCCGACAGCGAGCAGTACTTC. As protein: CATSRAPDSEQYF. The chain links TRBV15 to TRBJ2-7; TRBD1 might be the D (5 bases). The V end was cut by 1 base, the J end by 6 bases, with 10 bases between. The CDR3 runs 13 residues. Per the germline V gene, CDR1 is LNHNV and CDR2 is YYDKDF (reference sequence).